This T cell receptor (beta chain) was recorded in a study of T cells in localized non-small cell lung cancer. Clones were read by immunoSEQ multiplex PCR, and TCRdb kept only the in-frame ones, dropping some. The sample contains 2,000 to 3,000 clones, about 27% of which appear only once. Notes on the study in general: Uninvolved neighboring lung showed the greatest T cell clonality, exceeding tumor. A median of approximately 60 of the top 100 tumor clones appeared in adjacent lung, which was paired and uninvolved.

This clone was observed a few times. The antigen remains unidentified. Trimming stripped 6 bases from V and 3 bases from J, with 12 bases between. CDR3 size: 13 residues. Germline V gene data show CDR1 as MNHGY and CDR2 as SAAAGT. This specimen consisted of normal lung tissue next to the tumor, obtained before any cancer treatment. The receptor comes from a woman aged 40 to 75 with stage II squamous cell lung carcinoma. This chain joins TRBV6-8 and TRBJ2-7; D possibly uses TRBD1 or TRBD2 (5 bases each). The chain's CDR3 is CASSPADNYEQYF. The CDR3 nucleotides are TGTGCCAGCAGCCCAGCGGACAACTACGAGCAGTACTTC.